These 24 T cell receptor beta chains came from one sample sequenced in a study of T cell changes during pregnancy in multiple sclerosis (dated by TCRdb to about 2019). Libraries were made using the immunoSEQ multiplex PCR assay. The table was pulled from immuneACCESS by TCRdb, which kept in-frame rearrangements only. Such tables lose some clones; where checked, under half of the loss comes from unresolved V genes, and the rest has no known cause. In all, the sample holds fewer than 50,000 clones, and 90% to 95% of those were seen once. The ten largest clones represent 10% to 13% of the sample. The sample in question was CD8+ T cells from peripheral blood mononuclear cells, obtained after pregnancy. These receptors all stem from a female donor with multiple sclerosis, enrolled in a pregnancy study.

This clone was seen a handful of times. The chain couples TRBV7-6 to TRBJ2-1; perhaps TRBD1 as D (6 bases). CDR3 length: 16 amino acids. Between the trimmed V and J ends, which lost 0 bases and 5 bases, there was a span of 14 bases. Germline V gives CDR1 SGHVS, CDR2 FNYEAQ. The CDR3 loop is CASSLAQGTTHNEQFF. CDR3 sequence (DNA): TGTGCCAGCAGCTTAGCGCAGGGGACCACCCACAATGAGCAGTTCTTC.

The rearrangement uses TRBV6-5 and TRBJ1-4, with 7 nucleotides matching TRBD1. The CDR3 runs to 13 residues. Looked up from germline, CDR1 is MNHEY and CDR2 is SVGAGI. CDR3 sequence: CYPLRQGGEKLFF. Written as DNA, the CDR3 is TGTTACCCTCTAAGGCAGGGGGGCGAAAAACTGTTTTTT.

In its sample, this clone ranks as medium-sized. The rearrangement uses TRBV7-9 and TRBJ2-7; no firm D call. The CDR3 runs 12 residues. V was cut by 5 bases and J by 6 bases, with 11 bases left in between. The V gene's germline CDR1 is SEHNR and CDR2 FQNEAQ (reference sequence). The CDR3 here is CASSPTLREQYF. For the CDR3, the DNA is TGTGCCAGCAGCCCGACATTGCGCGAGCAGTACTTC.

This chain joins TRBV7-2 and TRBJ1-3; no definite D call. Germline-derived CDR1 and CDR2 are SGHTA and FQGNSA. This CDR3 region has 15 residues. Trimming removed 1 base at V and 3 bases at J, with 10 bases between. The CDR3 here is CASSLGTGSGNTIYF. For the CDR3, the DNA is TGTGCCAGCAGCTTAGGAACCGGTAGTGGAAACACCATATATTTT.

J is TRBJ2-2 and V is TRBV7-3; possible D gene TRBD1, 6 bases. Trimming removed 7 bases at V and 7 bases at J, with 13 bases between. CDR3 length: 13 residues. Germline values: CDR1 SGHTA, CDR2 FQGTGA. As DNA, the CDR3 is TGTGCCAGCACAGGGGCAAACGGCGGGGAGCTGTTTTTT. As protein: CASTGANGGELFF.

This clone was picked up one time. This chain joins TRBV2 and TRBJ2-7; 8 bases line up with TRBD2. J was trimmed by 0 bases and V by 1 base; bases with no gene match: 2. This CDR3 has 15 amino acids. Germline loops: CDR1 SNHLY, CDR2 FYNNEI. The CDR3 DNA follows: TGTGCCAGCAGTGAAGGGCTAGCGGGCTCCTACGAGCAGTACTTC. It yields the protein CASSEGLAGSYEQYF.

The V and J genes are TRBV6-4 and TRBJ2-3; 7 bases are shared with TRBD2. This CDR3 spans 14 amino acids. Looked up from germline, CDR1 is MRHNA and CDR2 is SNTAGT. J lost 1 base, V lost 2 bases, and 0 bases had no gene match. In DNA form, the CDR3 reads TGTGCCAGCAGTGACACTAGCGGCACAGATACGCAGTATTTT. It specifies CASSDTSGTDTQYF.

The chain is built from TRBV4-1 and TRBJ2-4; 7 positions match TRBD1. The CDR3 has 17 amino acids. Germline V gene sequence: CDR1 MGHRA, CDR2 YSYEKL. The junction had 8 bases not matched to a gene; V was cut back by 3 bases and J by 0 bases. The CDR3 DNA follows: TGCGCCAGCAGCCAGTACGACAGGGCCCTAGCCAAAAACATTCAGTACTTC. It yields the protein CASSQYDRALAKNIQYF.

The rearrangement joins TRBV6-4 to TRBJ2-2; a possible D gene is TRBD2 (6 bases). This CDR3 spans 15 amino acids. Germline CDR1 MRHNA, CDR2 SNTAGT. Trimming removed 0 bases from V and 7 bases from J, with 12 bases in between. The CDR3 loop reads CASSDSSQGGGELFF. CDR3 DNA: TGTGCCAGCAGTGACTCCAGTCAGGGAGGCGGGGAGCTGTTTTTT.

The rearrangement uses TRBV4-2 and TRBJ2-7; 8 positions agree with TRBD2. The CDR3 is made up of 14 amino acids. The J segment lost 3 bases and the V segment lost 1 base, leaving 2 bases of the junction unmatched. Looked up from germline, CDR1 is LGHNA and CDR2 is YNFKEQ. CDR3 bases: TGTGCCAGCAGCCAAGGGCGGGGGGTCTACGAGCAGTACTTC. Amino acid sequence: CASSQGRGVYEQYF.

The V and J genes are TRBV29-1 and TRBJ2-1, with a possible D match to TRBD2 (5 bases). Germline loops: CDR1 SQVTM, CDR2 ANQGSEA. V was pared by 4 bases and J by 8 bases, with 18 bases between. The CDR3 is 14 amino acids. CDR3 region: CSVVMRLSGDEQFF. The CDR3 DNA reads TGCAGCGTTGTTATGAGACTATCCGGGGATGAGCAGTTCTTC.

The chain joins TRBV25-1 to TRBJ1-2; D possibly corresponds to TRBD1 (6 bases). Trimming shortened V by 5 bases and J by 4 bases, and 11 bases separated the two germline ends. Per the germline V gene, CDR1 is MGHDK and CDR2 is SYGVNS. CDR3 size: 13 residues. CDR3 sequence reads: CASSPGHSYGYTF. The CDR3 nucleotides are TGTGCCAGCAGTCCGGGACACTCCTATGGCTACACCTTC.

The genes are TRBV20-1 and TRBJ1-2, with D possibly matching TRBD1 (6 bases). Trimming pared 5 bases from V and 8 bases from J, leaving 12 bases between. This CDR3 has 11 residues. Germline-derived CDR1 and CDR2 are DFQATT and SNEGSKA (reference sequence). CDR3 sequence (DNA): TGCAGTGCTCCTTCACAGGGAGGCTACACCTTC. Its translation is CSAPSQGGYTF.

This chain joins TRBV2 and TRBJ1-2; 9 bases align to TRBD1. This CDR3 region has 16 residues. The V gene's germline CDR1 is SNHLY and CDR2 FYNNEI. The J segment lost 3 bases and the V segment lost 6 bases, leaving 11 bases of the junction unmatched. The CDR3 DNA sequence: TGTGCCAGCAGCGAGTCCCGGGACAGGGTACACTATGGCTACACCTTC. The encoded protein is CASSESRDRVHYGYTF.

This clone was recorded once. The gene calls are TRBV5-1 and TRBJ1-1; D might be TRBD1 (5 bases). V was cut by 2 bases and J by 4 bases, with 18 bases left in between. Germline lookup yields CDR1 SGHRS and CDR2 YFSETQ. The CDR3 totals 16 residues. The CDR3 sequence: CASSFLGGEWGTEAFF. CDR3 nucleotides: TGCGCCAGCAGCTTCCTGGGGGGGGAATGGGGCACTGAAGCTTTCTTT.

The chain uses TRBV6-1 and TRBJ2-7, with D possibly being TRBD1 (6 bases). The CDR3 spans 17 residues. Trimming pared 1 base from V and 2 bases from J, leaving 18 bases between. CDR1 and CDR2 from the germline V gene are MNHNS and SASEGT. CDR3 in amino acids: CASSEGPAGVGAYEQYF. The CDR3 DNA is TGTGCCAGCAGTGAAGGTCCTGCAGGGGTGGGGGCCTACGAGCAGTACTTC.

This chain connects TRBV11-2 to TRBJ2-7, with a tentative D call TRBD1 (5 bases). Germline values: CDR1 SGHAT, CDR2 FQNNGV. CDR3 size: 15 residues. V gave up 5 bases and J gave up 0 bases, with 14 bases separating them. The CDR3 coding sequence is TGTGCCAGCAGCCCAGAGACAGAGAGCTCCTACGAGCAGTACTTC. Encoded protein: CASSPETESSYEQYF.

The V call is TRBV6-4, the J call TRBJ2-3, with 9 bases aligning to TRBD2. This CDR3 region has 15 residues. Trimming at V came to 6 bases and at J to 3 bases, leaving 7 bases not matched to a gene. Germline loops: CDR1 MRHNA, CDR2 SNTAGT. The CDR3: CASSSSGGLTDTQYF. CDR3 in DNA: TGTGCCAGCAGCAGTAGCGGGGGTCTGACAGATACGCAGTATTTT.

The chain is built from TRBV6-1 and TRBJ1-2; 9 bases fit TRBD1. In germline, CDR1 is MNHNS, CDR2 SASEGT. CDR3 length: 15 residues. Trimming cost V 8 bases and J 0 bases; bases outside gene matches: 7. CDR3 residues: CASGPGTGPNYGYTF. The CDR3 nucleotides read TGTGCCAGCGGCCCCGGGACAGGGCCTAACTATGGCTACACCTTC.

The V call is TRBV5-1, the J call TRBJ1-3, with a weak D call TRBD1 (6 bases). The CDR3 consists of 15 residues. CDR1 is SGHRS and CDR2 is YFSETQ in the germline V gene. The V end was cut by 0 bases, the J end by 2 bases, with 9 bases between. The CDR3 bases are TGCGCCAGCAGCTTGGACGAGGGGGCTGGAAACACCATATATTTT. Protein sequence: CASSLDEGAGNTIYF.

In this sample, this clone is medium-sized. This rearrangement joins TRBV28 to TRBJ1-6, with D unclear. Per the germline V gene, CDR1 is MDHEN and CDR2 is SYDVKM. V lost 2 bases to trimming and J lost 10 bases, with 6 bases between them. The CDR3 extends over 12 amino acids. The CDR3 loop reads CASSLSSSPLHF. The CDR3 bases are TGTGCCAGCAGTTTAAGTAGCTCACCCCTCCACTTT. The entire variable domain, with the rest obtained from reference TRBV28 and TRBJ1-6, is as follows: DVKVTQSSRYLVKRTGEKVFLECVQDMDHENMFWYRQDPGLGLRLIYFSYDVKMKEKGDIPEGYSVSREKKERFSLILESASTNQTSMYLCASSLSSSPLHFGNGTRLTVT.

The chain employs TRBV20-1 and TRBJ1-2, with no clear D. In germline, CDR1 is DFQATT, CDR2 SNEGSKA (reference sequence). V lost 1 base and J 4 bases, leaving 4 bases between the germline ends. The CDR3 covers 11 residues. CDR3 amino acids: CSARALYGYTF. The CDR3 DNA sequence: TGCAGTGCTAGAGCTCTCTATGGCTACACCTTC.

As DNA, the CDR3 is TGTGCCAGCAGGAGGGGGGACAGGCTCCACTTT. Its translation: CASRRGDRLHF. The chain recombines TRBV6-1 with TRBJ1-6; 8 nucleotides line up with TRBD1. With V trimmed by 6 bases and J by 16 bases, 5 bases remained unmatched. Germline V gene data show CDR1 as MNHNS and CDR2 as SASEGT. The CDR3 has 11 residues.

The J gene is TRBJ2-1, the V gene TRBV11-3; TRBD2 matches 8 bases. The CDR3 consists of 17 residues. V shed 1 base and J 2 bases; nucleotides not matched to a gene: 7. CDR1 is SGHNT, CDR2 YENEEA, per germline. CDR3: CASSLGFAGGTYNEQFF. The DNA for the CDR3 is TGTGCCAGCAGCTTAGGGTTTGCGGGGGGCACCTACAATGAGCAGTTCTTC.